The 19 T cell receptor beta chains in this list originate from one sample, sequenced in a study of T cell repertoires in cytomegalovirus infection. TCRdb re-called the reads with MiXCR, one entry per CDR3 protein. The repertoire has about 490,000 distinct CDR3 sequences, more than 15% of them found once; the top ten carry roughly 25%. The sequenced sample consisted of CD8+ T cells from PBMCs. These receptors were obtained from a human donor in good health (CMV status not recorded). Some clones in this sample may be carry-over from other donors' samples.

This clonotype was recorded at least ten times. The CDR3 here is CASSPWGGGAGGDIQYF. CDR3 in DNA: TGTGCCAGCAGCCCATGGGGGGGGGGCGCAGGAGGTGACATTCAGTACTTC. V usage is TRBV7-9 and J usage is TRBJ2-4; D perhaps matches TRBD2 (7 bases). The CDR3 has 17 residues. V lost 5 bases to trimming and J lost 8 bases, with 25 bases between them. Germline values: CDR1 SEHNR, CDR2 FQNEAQ (reference sequence).

DNA of the CDR3: TGTGCCAGCAGTTTATTGGGGGGGCGTAAGGACACTGAAGCTTTCTTT. Amino acids: CASSLLGGRKDTEAFF. This sequence joins TRBV28 and TRBJ1-1, with D perhaps TRBD1 (6 bases). The germline CDR1 and CDR2 sequences are MDHEN and SYDVKM. The CDR3 consists of 16 residues. Trimming removed 1 base at V and 3 bases at J, with 15 bases between.

This clonotype appeared many times. The chain employs TRBV15 and TRBJ1-3; unclear D gene. The CDR3 consists of 14 residues. V lost 0 bases and J lost 3, with 6 bases in between. In germline, CDR1 is LNHNV, CDR2 YYDKDF (reference sequence). CDR3 bases: TGTGCCACCAGCAGAGATTCAGTTGGAAACACCATATATTTT. It specifies CATSRDSVGNTIYF.

This clonotype came up many times. The V call is TRBV6-4, the J call TRBJ2-2, with TRBD1 matching over 8 bases. V lost 0 bases to trimming and J lost 5 bases; unmatched junction nucleotides: 11. The V gene's germline CDR1 is MRHNA and CDR2 SNTAGT. The CDR3 sequence is 18 residues long. This chain's CDR3 is CASSDSFKGQGGTGELFF. CDR3 nucleotide sequence: TGTGCCAGCAGTGACTCATTTAAAGGACAGGGTGGAACCGGGGAGCTGTTTTTT.

The chain couples TRBV27 to TRBJ2-3; D is possibly TRBD1 (5 bases). Germline V gene lookup returns CDR1 MNHEY and CDR2 SMNVEV (reference sequence). The CDR3 length is 16 residues. V was shortened by 2 bases and J by 3 bases, with 15 bases between the two germline ends. CDR3: CASSLRGRARTDTQYF. The CDR3 bases are TGTGCCAGCAGTTTAAGGGGCAGGGCGCGAACAGATACGCAGTATTTT.

This clonotype came up a few times. The rearrangement joins TRBV9 to TRBJ2-7; D may be TRBD2 (5 bases). Germline assignment: CDR1 SGDLS and CDR2 YYNGEE. Trimming took off 0 bases at V and 3 bases at J, with 13 bases between the two ends. This CDR3 is built from 15 residues. Here the CDR3 reads CASSVGPGINYEQYF. In DNA form, the CDR3 reads TGTGCCAGCAGCGTAGGGCCCGGGATTAACTACGAGCAGTACTTC.

This chain connects TRBV13 to TRBJ1-6; TRBD1 aligns across 7 bases. Germline loops: CDR1 PRHDT, CDR2 FYEKMQ (reference sequence). CDR3 size: 16 residues. V lost 3 bases and J lost 8; bases outside the gene matches: 10. The CDR3 coding sequence is TGTGCCAGCAGCTTTTCAGGGGGACCCTACGATTCACCCCTCCACTTT. Protein sequence: CASSFSGGPYDSPLHF.

The rearrangement links TRBV27 to TRBJ1-2, with a tentative D call TRBD1 (5 bases). CDR1 is MNHEY, CDR2 SMNVEV, per germline (reference sequence). The CDR3 has 17 residues. Trimming shortened V by 2 bases and J by 2 bases, and 18 bases separated the two germline ends. Here the CDR3 DNA reads TGTGCCAGCAGTTTACGAAGGGGCCGCCGGGGGAACTATGGCTACACCTTC. This translates into CASSLRRGRRGNYGYTF.

This clonotype was detected many times. The chain carries TRBV27 and TRBJ1-1; D ambiguous. Trimming stripped 3 bases from V and 1 base from J, with 12 bases between. Germline V gene sequence: CDR1 MNHEY, CDR2 SMNVEV (reference sequence). The CDR3 length is 15 residues. For the CDR3, the DNA is TGTGCCAGCAGTTTTCTCGGCAGCGGGAACACTGAAGCTTTCTTT. Encoded protein: CASSFLGSGNTEAFF.

The V and J genes are TRBV2 and TRBJ1-2; 9 bases are a match to TRBD1. The CDR3 totals 13 residues. Germline assignment: CDR1 SNHLY and CDR2 FYNNEI. V lost 4 bases to trimming and J lost 7 bases; unmatched junction nucleotides: 4. CDR3: CASSGGQGGGYTF. CDR3 bases: TGTGCCAGCAGTGGGGGACAGGGTGGTGGCTACACCTTC.

This clonotype was recorded many times. The V gene is TRBV27, the J gene TRBJ1-2, with D perhaps matching TRBD1 (5 bases). The germline V and J ends were trimmed by 2 bases and 2 bases, with 12 bases remaining between them. Germline V gene sequence: CDR1 MNHEY, CDR2 SMNVEV (reference sequence). This CDR3 comprises 15 residues. The CDR3 coding sequence is TGTGCCAGCAGTTTACAGGGCAGCCCGAACTATGGCTACACCTTC. Encoded protein: CASSLQGSPNYGYTF.

For this clonotype: A read error is possible here, since a much larger clone lies one base away. The conserved phenylalanine or tryptophan is not found at the CDR3 terminus, so this likely reflects a read error. The V gene is TRBV11-1, the J gene TRBJ2-7; D assignment may be TRBD1 or TRBD2 (5 bases each). This CDR3 has 15 residues. V was cut by 5 bases and J by 3 bases, with 17 bases left in between. Germline values: CDR1 SGHAT, CDR2 FQDESV (reference sequence). This chain's CDR3 is CASSLLGQRSYEQYI. The DNA of the CDR3 is TGTGCCAGCAGCCTCCTGGGGCAGCGGAGCTACGAGCAGTACATC.

This clonotype came up a few times. The V gene is TRBV28, the J gene TRBJ2-1; 12 positions agree with TRBD2. V was pared by 5 bases and J by 8 bases, with 7 bases of the junction left unmatched. This CDR3 contains 15 residues. CDR1 and CDR2 from the germline V gene are MDHEN and SYDVKM. CDR3 sequence (DNA): TGTGCCAGCAGTCCTAGCGGGAGGGGGATGGATGAGCAGTTCTTC. This gives the protein CASSPSGRGMDEQFF.

This clonotype was counted between two and nine times. V is TRBV4-2 and J is TRBJ2-1, with 7 bases aligning to TRBD1. Trimming cost V 4 bases and J 10 bases; bases outside gene matches: 4. The CDR3 has 12 amino acids. Germline values: CDR1 LGHNA, CDR2 YNFKEQ. The CDR3 bases are TGTGCCAGCAGCCCGACAGGGCTAGAGCAGTTCTTC. Residues: CASSPTGLEQFF.

This rearrangement joins TRBV6-6 to TRBJ1-5; a weak D match, TRBD1 (6 bases). The CDR3 consists of 15 residues. CDR1 and CDR2 (germline): MNHNY, SVGAGI (reference sequence). V was shortened by 7 bases and J by 3 bases, with 16 bases between the two germline ends. This chain's CDR3 is CASNPGQHFNQPQHF. The CDR3 DNA sequence: TGTGCCAGCAACCCGGGACAACATTTCAATCAGCCCCAGCATTTT.

At least ten counts were recorded for this clonotype. The chain recombines TRBV29-1 with TRBJ1-3; tentatively, D is TRBD1 (6 bases). The CDR3 is 15 residues long. Germline V CDR1 and CDR2: SQVTM, ANQGSEA. With 4 bases removed from V and 0 bases from J, the gap between germline ends came to 13 bases. The CDR3 loop is CSVVGTPISGNTIYF. In DNA form, the CDR3 reads TGCAGCGTTGTAGGGACACCGATCTCTGGAAACACCATATATTTT. The full variable domain, in which reference TRBV29-1 and TRBJ1-3 provide the parts outside the CDR3, is SAVISQKPSRDICQRGTSLTIQCQVDSQVTMMFWYRQQPGQSLTLIATANQGSEATYESGFVIDKFPISRPNLTFSTLTVSNMSPEDSSIYLCSVVGTPISGNTIYFGEGSWLTVV.

This clonotype was seen only a few times. A read error may explain this, as a much larger clone is one base away. It is likely a read error, because the conserved phenylalanine at the end of the CDR3 is missing. V usage is TRBV7-3 and J usage is TRBJ2-1, with D perhaps TRBD2 (5 bases). The germline gives CDR1 SGHTA, CDR2 FQGTGA. Trimming shortened V by 1 base and J by 0 bases, and 7 bases separated the two germline ends. This CDR3 has 15 residues. The DNA for the CDR3 is TGTGCCAGCAGCTTAATAGGGAGCTCCTACAATGAGCAGTTCTTA. This sequence encodes CASSLIGSSYNEQFL.

This clonotype appeared many times. The chain combines TRBV7-9 with TRBJ2-1; D might be TRBD2 (6 bases). V was pared by 9 bases and J by 5 bases, with 11 bases between. This CDR3 contains 12 residues. Germline assignment: CDR1 SEHNR and CDR2 FQNEAQ (reference sequence). In DNA form, the CDR3 reads TGTGCCAGTCTGATAGCGGACAATGAGCAGTTCTTC. Amino acids: CASLIADNEQFF.

The gene calls are TRBV7-9 and TRBJ1-2; D may be TRBD1 (5 bases). Looked up from germline, CDR1 is SEHNR and CDR2 is FQNEAQ (reference sequence). This CDR3 contains 16 residues. V lost 5 bases, J lost 4 bases, and 20 bases lay in between. The CDR3: CASSPPLGGGPYGYTF. The CDR3 bases are TGTGCCAGCAGCCCCCCCCTGGGGGGGGGACCCTATGGCTACACCTTC.